This TCR beta chain was recovered during a study of cytomegalovirus exposure and HLA in healthy donors. Study findings and constraints: Published work reported that the classifier diagnosed cytomegalovirus status with high specificity and sensitivity. The records held CMV serostatus as the only immune exposure information.

Concerning this clone: What it binds is not known.

The PCR made use of 60 Vbeta and 13 Jbeta primers. Clones were read by immunoSEQ multiplex PCR, and TCRdb kept only the in-frame ones, dropping some. The sample comprises about 89,000 clones, approximately 81% of which are singletons, and 6.5% to 8.5% rests with the top ten. This sequence originates from a middle-aged man in good health and CMV-seropositive. Material for sequencing was PBMCs.

The CDR3 bases are TGTGCCAGCAGGACAGGGGTGGATGGCTACACCTTC. Its protein product is CASRTGVDGYTF. The chain combines TRBV6-5 with TRBJ1-2, with 8 bases fitting TRBD1. The CDR3 totals 12 residues. CDR1 and CDR2 from the germline V gene are MNHEY and SVGAGI. Trimming at V came to 6 bases and at J to 6 bases, leaving 3 bases not matched to a gene.